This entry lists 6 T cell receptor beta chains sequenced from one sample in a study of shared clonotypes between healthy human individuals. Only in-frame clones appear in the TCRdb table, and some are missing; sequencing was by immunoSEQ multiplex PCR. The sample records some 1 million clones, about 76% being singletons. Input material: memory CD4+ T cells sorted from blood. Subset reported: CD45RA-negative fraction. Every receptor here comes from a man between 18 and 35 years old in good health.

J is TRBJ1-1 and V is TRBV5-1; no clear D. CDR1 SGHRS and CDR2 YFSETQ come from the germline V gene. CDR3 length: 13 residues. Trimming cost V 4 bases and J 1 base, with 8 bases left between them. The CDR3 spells CASSPLENTEAFF. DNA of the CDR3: TGCGCCAGCAGCCCGCTGGAGAACACTGAAGCTTTCTTT.

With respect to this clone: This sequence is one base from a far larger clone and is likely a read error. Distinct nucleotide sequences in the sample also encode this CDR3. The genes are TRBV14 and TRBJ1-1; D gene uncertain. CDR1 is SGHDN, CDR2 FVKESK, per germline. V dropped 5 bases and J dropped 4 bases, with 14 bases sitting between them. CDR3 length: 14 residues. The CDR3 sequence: CASSARIGITEAFF. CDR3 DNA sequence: TGTGCCAGCAGCGCTAGAATTGGGATCACTGAAGCTTTCTTT.

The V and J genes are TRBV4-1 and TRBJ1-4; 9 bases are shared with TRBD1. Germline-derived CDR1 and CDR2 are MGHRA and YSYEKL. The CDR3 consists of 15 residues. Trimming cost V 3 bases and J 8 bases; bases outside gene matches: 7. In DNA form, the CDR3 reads TGCGCCAGCAGCCACCCGGGACAGGGTCAGGAAAAACTGTTTTTT. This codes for CASSHPGQGQEKLFF.

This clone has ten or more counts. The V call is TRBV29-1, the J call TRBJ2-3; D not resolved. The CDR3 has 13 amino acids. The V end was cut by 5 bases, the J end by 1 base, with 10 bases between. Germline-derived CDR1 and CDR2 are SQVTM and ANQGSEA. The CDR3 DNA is TGCAGCGTTACAGTATTCGGCACAGATACGCAGTATTTT. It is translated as CSVTVFGTDTQYF.

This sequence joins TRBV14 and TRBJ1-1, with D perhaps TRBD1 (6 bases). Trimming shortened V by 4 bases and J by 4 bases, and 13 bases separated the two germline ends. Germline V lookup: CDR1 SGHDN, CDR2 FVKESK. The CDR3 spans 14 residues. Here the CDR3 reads CASSPGAPGTEAFF. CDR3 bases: TGTGCCAGCAGCCCGGGGGCCCCGGGCACTGAAGCTTTCTTT. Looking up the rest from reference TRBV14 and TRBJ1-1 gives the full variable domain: EAGVTQFPSHSVIEKGQTVTLRCDPISGHDNLYWYRRVMGKEIKFLLHFVKESKQDESGMPNNRFLAERTGGTYSTLKVQPAELEDSGVYFCASSPGAPGTEAFFGQGTRLTVV.

CDR3 region: CASREDYRNTGELFF. The CDR3 nucleotides are TGTGCCAGCAGGGAAGACTACAGGAACACCGGGGAGCTGTTTTTT. The chain joins TRBV27 to TRBJ2-2; maybe TRBD2 (5 bases). The V end lost 6 bases, the J end lost 1 base, and 12 bases lay between the germline ends. Germline CDR1 reads MNHEY; CDR2 reads SMNVEV (reference sequence). The CDR3 is 15 residues long.